The present T cell receptor (beta chain) was sequenced within a study of PD-L1 blockade in urothelial cancer. Study details: Analyzed time points were 3 weeks (second dose) and 6 weeks after therapy began.

In the case of this clone: Its antigen is not known.

The germline V and J ends were trimmed by 0 bases and 6 bases, with 8 bases remaining between them. The CDR3 runs to 14 residues. Germline V CDR1 and CDR2: SSHAT, FNYEAQ (reference sequence). General study findings and limits: Tumor-associated clones in the blood of durable-benefit patients grew more at 3 weeks.

Each PCR had synthetic TCR analog templates added to it as a spike-in. Libraries were prepared by immunoSEQ multiplex PCR; TCRdb keeps only in-frame clonotypes and omits some of them. The table lists about 80,000 clones, roughly 87% of them singletons. The J gene is TRBJ2-2, the V gene TRBV7-7; D is undetermined. The source is a woman in her seventies with urothelial cancer. The sequenced sample was PBMCs, obtained around atezolizumab (anti-PD-L1) treatment. CDR3 sequence reads: CASSLASGSGELFF. CDR3 DNA: TGTGCCAGCAGCTTAGCAAGTGGCTCCGGGGAGCTGTTTTTT.